These 6 T cell receptor beta chains share one sample of origin, sequenced in a study of beta chain features in type 1 diabetes. Study-level results: All four CD4+ subsets of Type 1 diabetes patients contained TCRB CDR3s that were moderately but significantly shorter.

Investigators reverse transcribed all isolated RNA, so they sequenced expressed TCRB transcripts. Clones were sequenced by immunoSEQ multiplex PCR, and TCRdb holds only the in-frame ones, with some missing. This sample has around 690,000 clones, with around 12% found just once. No antigen is known for these receptors. Sequencing was performed on naive CD4+ T cells from blood. These receptors originate from a man between 25 and 39 years old with type 1 diabetes.

This clone showed up just a few times. This chain's CDR3 is CASSQSPESGELFF. DNA for the CDR3: TGCGCCAGCAGCCAATCTCCCGAATCCGGGGAGCTGTTTTTT. The chain links TRBV4-3 to TRBJ2-2; D gene unclear. The germline V gene encodes CDR1 LGHNA and CDR2 YSLEER. V was cut by 2 bases and J by 6 bases, with 10 bases left in between. The CDR3 runs 14 residues.

The table lists this clone with a few counts. Other DNA sequences in the sample encode the same CDR3. The chain recombines TRBV5-1 with TRBJ2-1; D is unclear. The V end lost 1 base, the J end lost 0 bases, and 2 bases lay between the germline ends. Germline CDR1 is SGHRS and CDR2 is YFSETQ. There are 13 residues in the CDR3. Written as DNA, the CDR3 is TGCGCCAGCAGCTTGAGCTCCTACAATGAGCAGTTCTTC. The encoded protein is CASSLSSYNEQFF.

This clone showed up just a few times. J is TRBJ1-3 and V is TRBV29-1; the match to TRBD1 covers 7 bases. CDR1 and CDR2 (germline): SQVTM, ANQGSEA. The CDR3 is 13 residues long. The V gene end was trimmed by 7 bases and the J gene end by 4 bases; junction bases not matched to a gene: 7. The CDR3 DNA is TGCAGCGCTACAGGGGTACTCGGAAACACCATATATTTT. This codes for CSATGVLGNTIYF.

Of note for this clone: Different DNA sequences within this sample yield the same CDR3. V gene TRBV30 combines with J gene TRBJ2-7; 9 nucleotides agree with TRBD1. CDR1 is GTSNPN and CDR2 is SVGIG in the germline V gene (reference sequence). The J segment lost 3 bases and the V segment lost 8 bases, leaving 2 bases of the junction unmatched. The CDR3 consists of 11 residues. The CDR3, as DNA: TGTGCCACGGGACAGGGCTACGAGCAGTACTTC. Protein sequence: CATGQGYEQYF.

This clone was counted between two and nine times. The rearrangement links TRBV19 to TRBJ1-5; TRBD1 matches at 9 bases. V lost 6 bases and J lost 5; bases outside the gene matches: 11. The CDR3 totals 16 residues. The germline V gene has CDR1 LNHDA and CDR2 SQIVND (reference sequence). CDR3 protein: CASRETGTGIDQPQHF. Written as DNA, the CDR3 is TGTGCCAGTAGAGAAACCGGGACAGGGATTGATCAGCCCCAGCATTTT. The variable domain in full, completed from reference TRBV19 and TRBJ1-5, reads DGGITQSPKYLFRKEGQNVTLSCEQNLNHDAMYWYRQDPGQGLRLIYYSQIVNDFQKGDIAEGYSVSREKKESFPLTVTSAQKNPTAFYLCASRETGTGIDQPQHFGDGTRLSIL.

The chain joins TRBV2 to TRBJ2-7, with TRBD1 as a possible D gene (6 bases). Germline CDR1 reads SNHLY; CDR2 reads FYNNEI. The length of the CDR3 is 12 residues. Trimming shortened V by 4 bases and J by 5 bases, and 9 bases separated the two germline ends. The CDR3 spells CASSGYRDEQYF. CDR3 coding DNA: TGTGCCAGCAGTGGATACAGGGACGAGCAGTACTTC.